These 17 T cell receptor beta chains share one sample of origin, sequenced in a study of blood T cell repertoires in COVID-19. Profiled with immunoSEQ multiplex PCR; TCRdb holds only in-frame clones, not every one. The repertoire has fewer than 300,000 clones, 80% to 85% of them found once; the top ten carry approximately 14%. Input material: peripheral blood. The receptors were gathered from a person aged 70 to 85 with COVID-19, enrolled during active disease.

This rearrangement joins TRBV19 to TRBJ2-2; 11 bases align to TRBD1. V lost 2 bases to trimming and J lost 7 bases; unmatched junction nucleotides: 3. CDR1 and CDR2 (germline): LNHDA, SQIVND (reference sequence). This CDR3 comprises 15 residues. The CDR3 loop reads CASSIRTGGFGELFF. CDR3 in DNA: TGTGCCAGTAGTATACGGACAGGGGGCTTCGGGGAGCTGTTTTTT.

This clone was seen a few times. The rearrangement uses TRBV7-2 and TRBJ1-3; no firm D call. This CDR3 has 14 residues. Germline values: CDR1 SGHTA, CDR2 FQGNSA. Deletions cut 4 bases from V and 0 bases from J, with 7 bases between. The CDR3 coding sequence is TGTGCCAGCAGCTCCGAGGTCTCTGGAAACACCATATATTTT. Translation gives CASSSEVSGNTIYF.

The gene calls are TRBV6-6 and TRBJ2-4; D perhaps matches TRBD2 (6 bases). Germline lookup yields CDR1 MNHNY and CDR2 SVGAGI (reference sequence). The CDR3 is made up of 15 amino acids. V was trimmed by 3 bases and J by 0 bases, leaving 9 bases between them. Here the CDR3 DNA reads TGTGCCAGCAGTTATACGGGACTAGCCAAAAACATTCAGTACTTC. As protein: CASSYTGLAKNIQYF.

To note about this clone: The same CDR3 can be traced to other DNA sequences in this sample. The chain joins TRBV11-2 to TRBJ2-1; D may be TRBD2 (6 bases). The CDR3 sequence is 13 residues long. Germline lookup yields CDR1 SGHAT and CDR2 FQNNGV. V was cut by 3 bases and J by 4 bases, with 7 bases left in between. The DNA of the CDR3 is TGTGCCAGCAGCTTGGGGGGTTACAATGAGCAGTTCTTC. This gives the protein CASSLGGYNEQFF.

The genes are TRBV10-3 and TRBJ1-2, with D maybe TRBD1 (6 bases). The CDR3 runs to 17 residues. Germline V gene data show CDR1 as ENHRY and CDR2 as SYGVKD. Trimming took off 3 bases at V and 7 bases at J, with 24 bases between the two ends. CDR3 sequence reads: CAISEGGKARQIGGYTF. CDR3 sequence (DNA): TGTGCCATCAGTGAAGGGGGAAAGGCCCGTCAAATAGGTGGCTACACCTTC.

This clone showed up just a few times. One end of the junction is discordant with germline, which a read error may explain. This chain joins TRBV30 and TRBJ1-4; D remains ambiguous. Germline CDR1 reads GTSNPN; CDR2 reads SVGIG (reference sequence). The CDR3 is 12 residues long. The CDR3 DNA is TGTGCCTGGAGTGGCGACGGATGGGCCCTTAGTTTT. This gives the protein CAWSGDGWALSF.

This clone was observed a few times. The chain employs TRBV18 and TRBJ1-5; 7 nucleotides agree with TRBD1. This CDR3 has 16 residues. CDR1 is KGHSH and CDR2 is LQKENI in the germline V gene. V lost 6 bases, J lost 7 bases, and 15 bases stayed unmatched. In DNA form, the CDR3 reads TGTGCCAGCTCCCGAGGGACCCCAGGGGGTCGCCAGCCCCAGCATTTT. Encoded protein: CASSRGTPGGRQPQHF.

There are a few counts of this clone. The rearrangement links TRBV6-1 to TRBJ2-1, with 8 bases aligning to TRBD2. The CDR3 runs to 18 residues. Germline loops: CDR1 MNHNS, CDR2 SASEGT. Losses at the gene ends were 2 bases for V and 3 bases for J; bases not matched to a gene: 12. The CDR3 region has the DNA TGTGCCAGCAGTGAAAGGGGAGGCGGGGGGCGCGTCTACAATGAGCAGTTCTTC. Protein product: CASSERGGGGRVYNEQFF.

The chain combines TRBV6-5 with TRBJ1-1; the match to TRBD1 covers 7 bases. The V and J ends lost 8 bases and 7 bases, in that order; junction bases with no gene match: 10. This CDR3 region has 13 residues. The germline gives CDR1 MNHEY, CDR2 SVGAGI. CDR3 bases: TGTGCCAGCCGCTCGACAGGGACGATTGAAGCTTTCTTT. Protein product: CASRSTGTIEAFF.

J is TRBJ1-2 and V is TRBV6-6, with TRBD1 matching over 7 bases. V lost 6 bases, J lost 3 bases, and 10 bases stayed unmatched. This CDR3 is built from 15 residues. From germline, CDR1 is MNHNY and CDR2 SVGAGI (reference sequence). CDR3 in amino acids: CASRTWDSYYYGYTF. In DNA, the CDR3 is TGTGCCAGCAGGACCTGGGACAGTTATTACTATGGCTACACCTTC.

Points on this clone: Given a far larger clone just one base away, this is likely a sequencing read error. J is TRBJ1-1 and V is TRBV27; tentative D call: TRBD1 (5 bases). Germline V gene lookup returns CDR1 MNHEY and CDR2 SMNVEV (reference sequence). This CDR3 has 13 residues. Deletions cut 2 bases from V and 1 base from J, with 5 bases between. The CDR3 protein is CASSLTGNTEAFF. CDR3 sequence (DNA): TGTGCCAGCAGTTTAACAGGGAACACTGAAGCTTTCTTT.

The rearrangement links TRBV4-1 to TRBJ2-1; 7 nucleotides agree with TRBD1. Trimming took 1 base from V and 4 from J; bases not matched to a gene: 4. CDR1 and CDR2 (germline): MGHRA, YSYEKL. This CDR3 spans 15 amino acids. The CDR3: CASSQAGTAYNEQFF. The DNA for the CDR3 is TGCGCCAGCAGCCAAGCCGGGACAGCTTACAATGAGCAGTTCTTC.

The V gene is TRBV6-5, the J gene TRBJ2-7, with D maybe TRBD2 (5 bases). The CDR3 length is 15 residues. V dropped 8 bases and J dropped 0 bases, with 17 bases sitting between them. CDR1 and CDR2 (germline): MNHEY, SVGAGI. CDR3 nucleotides: TGTGCCAGCTGGAGCGGACGCATACCCTCCTACGAGCAGTACTTC. As protein: CASWSGRIPSYEQYF.

For the CDR3, the DNA is TGTGCCACCAGTGATTTGGGGGGGGCGTTAGCAAATGAGCAGTTCTTC. Its protein is CATSDLGGALANEQFF. This rearrangement joins TRBV24-1 to TRBJ2-1; possible D gene TRBD2, 7 bases. The CDR3 spans 16 residues. Germline CDR1 is KGHDR and CDR2 is SFDVKD. Trimming took off 0 bases at V and 7 bases at J, with 15 bases between the two ends.

This chain connects TRBV11-3 to TRBJ1-1; 7 bases line up with TRBD1. There are 14 residues in the CDR3. Per germline, CDR1 SGHNT and CDR2 YENEEA. J lost 3 bases, V lost 5 bases, and 6 bases had no gene match. CDR3 region: CASSPRGLDTEAFF. CDR3 nucleotide sequence: TGTGCCAGCAGCCCAAGGGGGCTCGACACTGAAGCTTTCTTT.

CDR3 bases: TGTGCCAGTAGTAAGGACCAGGGGACCCAGCCCCAGCATTTT. It codes for CASSKDQGTQPQHF. This chain links TRBV19 with TRBJ1-5, with D possibly being TRBD1 (6 bases). CDR1 and CDR2 from the germline V gene are LNHDA and SQIVND (reference sequence). V dropped 4 bases and J dropped 7 bases, with 14 bases sitting between them. The CDR3 is made up of 14 amino acids.

The chain uses TRBV28 and TRBJ1-4, with TRBD1 identical over 8 bases. Trimming at V came to 6 bases and at J to 5 bases, leaving 5 bases not matched to a gene. CDR1 is MDHEN and CDR2 is SYDVKM in the germline V gene. The CDR3 is 14 residues long. CDR3 nucleotide sequence: TGTGCCAGCAGGCGGACAGGGATAAATGAAAAACTGTTTTTT. The encoded protein is CASRRTGINEKLFF. Looking up the rest from reference TRBV28 and TRBJ1-4 gives the full variable domain: DVKVTQSSRYLVKRTGEKVFLECVQDMDHENMFWYRQDPGLGLRLIYFSYDVKMKEKGDIPEGYSVSREKKERFSLILESASTNQTSMYLCASRRTGINEKLFFGSGTQLSVL.